These 16 T cell receptor beta chains share one sample of origin, sequenced in a study of response to subunit inactivated influenza vaccine. TCRdb analysed the RT-PCR reads with MiXCR anew, one entry per CDR3 protein. The table shows roughly 650,000 distinct CDR3 sequences, with approximately 15% occurring only once. The sample in question was PBMCs from blood, obtained 14 to 15 days before vaccination. These receptors all stem from a man between 50 and 59 years old who received an inactivated influenza vaccine.

The J gene is TRBJ1-5, the V gene TRBV19; D unclear. The CDR3 totals 15 residues. Germline values: CDR1 LNHDA, CDR2 SQIVND (reference sequence). Trimming shortened V by 3 bases and J by 0 bases, and 9 bases separated the two germline ends. This CDR3 is CASSMRRNSNQPQHF. In nucleotides, the CDR3 is TGTGCCAGTAGTATGAGGAGAAATAGCAATCAGCCCCAGCATTTT.

CDR3 nucleotide sequence: TGCGCCAGCAGCCCCAAAGGGGGCCTCTCCTACGAGCAGTACTTC. Its protein product is CASSPKGGLSYEQYF. The genes are TRBV5-1 and TRBJ2-7; 7 bases are shared with TRBD1. CDR1 and CDR2 from the germline V gene are SGHRS and YFSETQ. The CDR3 runs 15 residues. Unmatched junction bases numbered 7, after V lost 4 bases and J lost 0 bases.

The chain joins TRBV18 to TRBJ2-7; no firm D call. V lost 0 bases and J lost 6, with 15 bases in between. Germline loops: CDR1 KGHSH, CDR2 LQKENI. The CDR3 runs 15 residues. CDR3 DNA sequence: TGTGCCAGCTCACCACCTCAGAAGGGCTTGGGCGAGCAGTACTTC. It specifies CASSPPQKGLGEQYF. Supplemented by reference TRBV18 and TRBJ2-7, the full variable domain reads NAGVMQNPRHLVRRRGQEARLRCSPMKGHSHVYWYRQLPEEGLKFMVYLQKENIIDESGMPKERFSAEFPKEGPSILRIQQVVRGDSAAYFCASSPPQKGLGEQYFGPGTRLTVT.

The V gene is TRBV20-1, the J gene TRBJ2-1; 9 nucleotides match TRBD1. J was trimmed by 7 bases and V by 5 bases; bases with no gene match: 6. The CDR3 has 13 residues. Germline lookup yields CDR1 DFQATT and CDR2 SNEGSKA (reference sequence). This CDR3 is CSAPRTGENEQFF. CDR3 DNA sequence: TGCAGTGCTCCAAGGACAGGGGAAAATGAGCAGTTCTTC.

Many counts were recorded for this clonotype. This chain links TRBV27 with TRBJ1-6; D gene ambiguous. The germline V gene encodes CDR1 MNHEY and CDR2 SMNVEV (reference sequence). This CDR3 has 20 residues. Trimming stripped 2 bases from V and 0 bases from J, with 20 bases between. CDR3: CASSLTLLNNPGSYNSPLHF. Written as DNA, the CDR3 is TGTGCCAGCAGTTTAACGTTACTGAATAACCCTGGCTCCTATAATTCACCCCTCCACTTT.

This rearrangement joins TRBV5-8 to TRBJ1-5; TRBD1 might be the D (6 bases). V lost 1 base, J lost 7 bases, and 12 bases lay in between. In germline, CDR1 is SGHTS, CDR2 YDEGEE. CDR3 length: 14 residues. The DNA for the CDR3 is TGTGCCAGCAGCTTGATGGGACAACGACAGCCCCAGCATTTT. Protein: CASSLMGQRQPQHF.

This clonotype was detected only a few times. The V gene is TRBV3-1, the J gene TRBJ2-1, with 9 bases that match TRBD1. CDR1 and CDR2 from the germline V gene are LGHDT and YNNKEL (reference sequence). The CDR3 has 13 amino acids. The trim removed 4 bases at V and 8 bases at J, leaving 3 bases unmatched. The CDR3 nucleotides are TGTGCCAGCAGCCTAAGGACAGGGGATGAGCAGTTCTTC. It is translated as CASSLRTGDEQFF.

This clonotype was observed at least ten times. The CDR3 sequence: CASSFLSAGRGYSGANVLTF. Written as DNA, the CDR3 is TGTGCCAGCAGCTTCCTAAGTGCGGGCAGGGGATACTCTGGGGCCAACGTCCTGACTTTC. The V and J genes are TRBV11-2 and TRBJ2-6; tentative D call: TRBD1 (6 bases). Germline V gene lookup returns CDR1 SGHAT and CDR2 FQNNGV. V lost 3 bases and J 0 bases, leaving 21 bases between the germline ends. The CDR3 has 20 residues.

The V and J genes are TRBV18 and TRBJ2-7; 8 nucleotides agree with TRBD2. Germline values: CDR1 KGHSH, CDR2 LQKENI. V lost 3 bases to trimming and J lost 5 bases; unmatched junction nucleotides: 9. CDR3 size: 15 residues. CDR3 in DNA: TGTGCCAGCTCACCCAATAGCGGGGCCATCCACGAGCAGTACTTC. The encoded protein is CASSPNSGAIHEQYF.

This clonotype was observed a few times. CDR3 DNA sequence: TGCAGCGTTAAAAGACTAGCGGGAGTCCGTGGAAGCTACGAGCAGTACTTC. Translating it yields CSVKRLAGVRGSYEQYF. V is TRBV29-1 and J is TRBJ2-7; TRBD2 aligns across 12 bases. The V gene's germline CDR1 is SQVTM and CDR2 ANQGSEA. Trimming removed 5 bases from V and 3 bases from J; junction bases left unmatched: 14. CDR3 length: 17 residues.

The chain couples TRBV6-2 or TRBV6-3 to TRBJ2-1; TRBD2 aligns across 8 bases. The germline V gene has CDR1 MNHEY and CDR2 SVGEGT. V shed 4 bases and J 7 bases; nucleotides not matched to a gene: 6. The CDR3 is made up of 14 amino acids. CDR3: CASSSPRGGNEQFF. CDR3 bases: TGTGCCAGCAGTTCTCCTCGGGGGGGTAATGAGCAGTTCTTC.

This clonotype was counted a few times. V is TRBV7-9 and J is TRBJ2-7, with D tentatively TRBD1 or TRBD2 (5 bases each). The CDR3 runs to 14 residues. In germline, CDR1 is SEHNR, CDR2 FQNEAQ (reference sequence). V lost 3 bases, J lost 5 bases, and 14 bases lay in between. The DNA for the CDR3 is TGTGCCAGCAGCTTTGACGGGGCTTACGACGAGCAGTACTTC. Protein product: CASSFDGAYDEQYF.

This clonotype was picked up a small number of times. The chain joins TRBV28 to TRBJ2-7; TRBD1 agrees at 9 bases. The CDR3 spans 15 residues. The ends lost 6 bases at V and 2 bases at J; junction bases unmatched: 8. Germline CDR1 and CDR2: MDHEN and SYDVKM. This CDR3 reads CASRRTGVIAYEQYF. The DNA of the CDR3 is TGTGCCAGCAGGAGGACAGGGGTTATCGCCTACGAGCAGTACTTC.

This clonotype has more than one count but fewer than ten. CDR3 loop: CASSFFGGLGETQYF. CDR3 nucleotide sequence: TGTGCCAGCAGTTTTTTCGGGGGGCTGGGAGAGACCCAGTACTTC. The V gene is TRBV12-3 or TRBV12-4, the J gene TRBJ2-5, with D possibly matching TRBD2 (7 bases). CDR3 length: 15 amino acids. Trimming shortened V by 3 bases and J by 4 bases, and 15 bases separated the two germline ends.

DNA for the CDR3: TGTGCCAGCAGGGAGCAGGGCTGGAGCAATCAGCCCCAGCATTTT. Residues: CASREQGWSNQPQHF. The chain is built from TRBV6-2 or TRBV6-3 and TRBJ1-5; D possibly corresponds to TRBD1 (5 bases). The CDR3 covers 15 residues. Germline lookup yields CDR1 MNHEY and CDR2 SVGEGT. The ends were cut back, 6 bases at V and 1 base at J, with 13 bases in the middle.

Here the CDR3 DNA reads TGTGCCAGCCAAGGGGGACTAAACTCCTACGAGCAGTACTTC. It translates to CASQGGLNSYEQYF. This chain uses TRBV7-8 with TRBJ2-7; D possibly corresponds to TRBD2 (7 bases). This CDR3 comprises 14 residues. The germline V and J ends were trimmed by 8 bases and 0 bases, with 14 bases remaining between them. Germline CDR1 is SGHVS and CDR2 is FQNEAQ.